Reported below is one TCR beta chain. Authors' methods: Amplification of reference gene primers was used by the study to estimate nucleated cell counts. The table came from immunoSEQ multiplex PCR; TCRdb's copy has only in-frame clones and leaves some out. That table is the source of V, J and clone size, and D and trimming were worked out from the DNA. The sample lists roughly 43,000 clones; approximately 90% were seen once. This entry belongs to a study of blood T cell repertoires in COVID-19. Study context: Sources were T cells, B-cell-depleted T cells, or PBMCs; the material itself was cDNA or gDNA.

V lost 7 bases to trimming and J lost 4 bases, with 22 bases between them. Germline assignment: CDR1 MDHEN and CDR2 SYDVKM. The CDR3 is made up of 16 amino acids. This rearrangement joins TRBV28 to TRBJ1-2; a possible D gene is TRBD1 (5 bases). The receptor's source is a human donor in a cohort sampled during active COVID-19. The sample taken for sequencing was peripheral blood. This chain's CDR3 is CASTVSPAREPYGYTF. CDR3 DNA: TGTGCCAGCACTGTTTCCCCCGCCAGGGAACCCTATGGCTACACCTTC.